This TCR beta chain was profiled in a study of shared clonotypes between healthy human individuals. Replicate PCRs from sorted subsets contained around 200 ng DNA, which is 29,000 or so T cell genomes. Clones were sequenced by immunoSEQ multiplex PCR, and TCRdb holds only the in-frame ones, with some missing. The repertoire holds a few million clones, with approximately 95% as singletons. The V and J ends lost 6 bases and 5 bases respectively, with 13 bases between them. CDR1 and CDR2 from the germline V gene are MNHEY and SVGAGI. This CDR3 spans 13 amino acids. Sequencing was performed on naive CD4+ T cells from PBMCs. This sample's subset: CD45RA+ positively selected. The receptor comes from a man younger than 30 in good health. Some clones in this sample may be carry-over from other donors' samples. V usage is TRBV6-5 and J usage is TRBJ2-5, with a weak D call TRBD2 (6 bases). In DNA, the CDR3 is TGTGCCAGCAGCACGGGTGGGGGGGAGACCCAGTACTTC. Its translation: CASSTGGGETQYF.